The present entry profiles one T cell receptor (beta chain) with its context. Its antigen specificity is not known. Density gradient separation was used to isolate peripheral blood mononuclear cells from buffy coats of healthy donors. In the study, negative magnetic separation with EasySep or MojoSort CD8+ T cell isolation kits was used to enrich total CD8+ T cells. An RNeasy Mini Kit was used to extract total RNA from duplicate vials of 150,000 sorted CD8+ T cells per subset. The PBMCs were used either fresh or after being cryopreserved in fetal bovine serum with around 9.7% DMSO. Fluorescence-activated cell sorting on a FACSAria III was used to sort the CD8+ T cell subsets to purity. A Human TCR Profiling Kit was used to prepare UMI-labeled 5' RACE TCRbeta libraries. Every TCRbeta library was prepared in parallel, with the same number of PCR cycles used for all of the libraries. In the paper's pipeline: Each TCRbeta library contained between about 2,900 and 20,000 functional CDR3beta clonotypes. MIGEC 1.2.9 handled UMI extraction and consensus assembly, with a minimum of three reads required per UMI. In-frame CDR3beta repertoires were extracted with MiXCR 3.0.3. Each sample was downsampled to 42,000 randomly selected UMIs before diversity metrics were computed in VDJtools 1.2.1. For the top 3,000 clones of each sample pair, the repertoire overlap metrics D, R and F2 were calculated in VDJtools. One entry per CDR3 protein sequence results from the TCRdb reprocessing of the reads, with DNA left out. TCRdb's processing, not the study's, gives the V and J calls here. The sample table includes over 7,000 distinct CDR3 sequences. Approximately 22% of the sample comes from the top ten.

The data were obtained in a study of human CD8 memory T cell subsets (TCRdb year 2020). At the level of the whole study: The clonal relationships among stem-like (TSTEM), progenitor exhausted-like (TPEX) and effector memory CD8+ T cell subsets were assessed by comparing the TCRbeta repertoires of these subsets. Roughly 6 donors each provided TSTEM, TPEX and effector memory subsets, from which TCRbeta repertoires were obtained.

The investigation overall reported the following: Only TCRbeta chains were sequenced, and repertoire comparisons were based on several donors, with testing performed by paired t-tests and Bonferroni correction. Based on Chao1 estimates, TSTEM subsets appeared to have greater repertoire diversity than TPEX subsets, which may reflect a broader range of specificities. Normalized Shannon-Wiener diversity was similarly high in the TSTEM and TPEX subsets, while the effector memory subsets were comparatively less diverse. Both stem-like subsets shared clonotypes with effector memory cells, but TSTEM and TPEX repertoires overlapped minimally, suggesting distinct antigen spectra.

The sequence came from a human donor in good health. The sequencing input was CD8+ T cells from PBMCs.

Here the CDR3 is given as CASSQDYHSSYEQYF. The chain couples TRBV4-3 to TRBJ2-7. The CDR3 goes from the cysteine to the phenylalanine over 15 residues. No DNA is recorded. According to the germline V gene, CDR1 reads LGHNA and CDR2 reads YSLEER.